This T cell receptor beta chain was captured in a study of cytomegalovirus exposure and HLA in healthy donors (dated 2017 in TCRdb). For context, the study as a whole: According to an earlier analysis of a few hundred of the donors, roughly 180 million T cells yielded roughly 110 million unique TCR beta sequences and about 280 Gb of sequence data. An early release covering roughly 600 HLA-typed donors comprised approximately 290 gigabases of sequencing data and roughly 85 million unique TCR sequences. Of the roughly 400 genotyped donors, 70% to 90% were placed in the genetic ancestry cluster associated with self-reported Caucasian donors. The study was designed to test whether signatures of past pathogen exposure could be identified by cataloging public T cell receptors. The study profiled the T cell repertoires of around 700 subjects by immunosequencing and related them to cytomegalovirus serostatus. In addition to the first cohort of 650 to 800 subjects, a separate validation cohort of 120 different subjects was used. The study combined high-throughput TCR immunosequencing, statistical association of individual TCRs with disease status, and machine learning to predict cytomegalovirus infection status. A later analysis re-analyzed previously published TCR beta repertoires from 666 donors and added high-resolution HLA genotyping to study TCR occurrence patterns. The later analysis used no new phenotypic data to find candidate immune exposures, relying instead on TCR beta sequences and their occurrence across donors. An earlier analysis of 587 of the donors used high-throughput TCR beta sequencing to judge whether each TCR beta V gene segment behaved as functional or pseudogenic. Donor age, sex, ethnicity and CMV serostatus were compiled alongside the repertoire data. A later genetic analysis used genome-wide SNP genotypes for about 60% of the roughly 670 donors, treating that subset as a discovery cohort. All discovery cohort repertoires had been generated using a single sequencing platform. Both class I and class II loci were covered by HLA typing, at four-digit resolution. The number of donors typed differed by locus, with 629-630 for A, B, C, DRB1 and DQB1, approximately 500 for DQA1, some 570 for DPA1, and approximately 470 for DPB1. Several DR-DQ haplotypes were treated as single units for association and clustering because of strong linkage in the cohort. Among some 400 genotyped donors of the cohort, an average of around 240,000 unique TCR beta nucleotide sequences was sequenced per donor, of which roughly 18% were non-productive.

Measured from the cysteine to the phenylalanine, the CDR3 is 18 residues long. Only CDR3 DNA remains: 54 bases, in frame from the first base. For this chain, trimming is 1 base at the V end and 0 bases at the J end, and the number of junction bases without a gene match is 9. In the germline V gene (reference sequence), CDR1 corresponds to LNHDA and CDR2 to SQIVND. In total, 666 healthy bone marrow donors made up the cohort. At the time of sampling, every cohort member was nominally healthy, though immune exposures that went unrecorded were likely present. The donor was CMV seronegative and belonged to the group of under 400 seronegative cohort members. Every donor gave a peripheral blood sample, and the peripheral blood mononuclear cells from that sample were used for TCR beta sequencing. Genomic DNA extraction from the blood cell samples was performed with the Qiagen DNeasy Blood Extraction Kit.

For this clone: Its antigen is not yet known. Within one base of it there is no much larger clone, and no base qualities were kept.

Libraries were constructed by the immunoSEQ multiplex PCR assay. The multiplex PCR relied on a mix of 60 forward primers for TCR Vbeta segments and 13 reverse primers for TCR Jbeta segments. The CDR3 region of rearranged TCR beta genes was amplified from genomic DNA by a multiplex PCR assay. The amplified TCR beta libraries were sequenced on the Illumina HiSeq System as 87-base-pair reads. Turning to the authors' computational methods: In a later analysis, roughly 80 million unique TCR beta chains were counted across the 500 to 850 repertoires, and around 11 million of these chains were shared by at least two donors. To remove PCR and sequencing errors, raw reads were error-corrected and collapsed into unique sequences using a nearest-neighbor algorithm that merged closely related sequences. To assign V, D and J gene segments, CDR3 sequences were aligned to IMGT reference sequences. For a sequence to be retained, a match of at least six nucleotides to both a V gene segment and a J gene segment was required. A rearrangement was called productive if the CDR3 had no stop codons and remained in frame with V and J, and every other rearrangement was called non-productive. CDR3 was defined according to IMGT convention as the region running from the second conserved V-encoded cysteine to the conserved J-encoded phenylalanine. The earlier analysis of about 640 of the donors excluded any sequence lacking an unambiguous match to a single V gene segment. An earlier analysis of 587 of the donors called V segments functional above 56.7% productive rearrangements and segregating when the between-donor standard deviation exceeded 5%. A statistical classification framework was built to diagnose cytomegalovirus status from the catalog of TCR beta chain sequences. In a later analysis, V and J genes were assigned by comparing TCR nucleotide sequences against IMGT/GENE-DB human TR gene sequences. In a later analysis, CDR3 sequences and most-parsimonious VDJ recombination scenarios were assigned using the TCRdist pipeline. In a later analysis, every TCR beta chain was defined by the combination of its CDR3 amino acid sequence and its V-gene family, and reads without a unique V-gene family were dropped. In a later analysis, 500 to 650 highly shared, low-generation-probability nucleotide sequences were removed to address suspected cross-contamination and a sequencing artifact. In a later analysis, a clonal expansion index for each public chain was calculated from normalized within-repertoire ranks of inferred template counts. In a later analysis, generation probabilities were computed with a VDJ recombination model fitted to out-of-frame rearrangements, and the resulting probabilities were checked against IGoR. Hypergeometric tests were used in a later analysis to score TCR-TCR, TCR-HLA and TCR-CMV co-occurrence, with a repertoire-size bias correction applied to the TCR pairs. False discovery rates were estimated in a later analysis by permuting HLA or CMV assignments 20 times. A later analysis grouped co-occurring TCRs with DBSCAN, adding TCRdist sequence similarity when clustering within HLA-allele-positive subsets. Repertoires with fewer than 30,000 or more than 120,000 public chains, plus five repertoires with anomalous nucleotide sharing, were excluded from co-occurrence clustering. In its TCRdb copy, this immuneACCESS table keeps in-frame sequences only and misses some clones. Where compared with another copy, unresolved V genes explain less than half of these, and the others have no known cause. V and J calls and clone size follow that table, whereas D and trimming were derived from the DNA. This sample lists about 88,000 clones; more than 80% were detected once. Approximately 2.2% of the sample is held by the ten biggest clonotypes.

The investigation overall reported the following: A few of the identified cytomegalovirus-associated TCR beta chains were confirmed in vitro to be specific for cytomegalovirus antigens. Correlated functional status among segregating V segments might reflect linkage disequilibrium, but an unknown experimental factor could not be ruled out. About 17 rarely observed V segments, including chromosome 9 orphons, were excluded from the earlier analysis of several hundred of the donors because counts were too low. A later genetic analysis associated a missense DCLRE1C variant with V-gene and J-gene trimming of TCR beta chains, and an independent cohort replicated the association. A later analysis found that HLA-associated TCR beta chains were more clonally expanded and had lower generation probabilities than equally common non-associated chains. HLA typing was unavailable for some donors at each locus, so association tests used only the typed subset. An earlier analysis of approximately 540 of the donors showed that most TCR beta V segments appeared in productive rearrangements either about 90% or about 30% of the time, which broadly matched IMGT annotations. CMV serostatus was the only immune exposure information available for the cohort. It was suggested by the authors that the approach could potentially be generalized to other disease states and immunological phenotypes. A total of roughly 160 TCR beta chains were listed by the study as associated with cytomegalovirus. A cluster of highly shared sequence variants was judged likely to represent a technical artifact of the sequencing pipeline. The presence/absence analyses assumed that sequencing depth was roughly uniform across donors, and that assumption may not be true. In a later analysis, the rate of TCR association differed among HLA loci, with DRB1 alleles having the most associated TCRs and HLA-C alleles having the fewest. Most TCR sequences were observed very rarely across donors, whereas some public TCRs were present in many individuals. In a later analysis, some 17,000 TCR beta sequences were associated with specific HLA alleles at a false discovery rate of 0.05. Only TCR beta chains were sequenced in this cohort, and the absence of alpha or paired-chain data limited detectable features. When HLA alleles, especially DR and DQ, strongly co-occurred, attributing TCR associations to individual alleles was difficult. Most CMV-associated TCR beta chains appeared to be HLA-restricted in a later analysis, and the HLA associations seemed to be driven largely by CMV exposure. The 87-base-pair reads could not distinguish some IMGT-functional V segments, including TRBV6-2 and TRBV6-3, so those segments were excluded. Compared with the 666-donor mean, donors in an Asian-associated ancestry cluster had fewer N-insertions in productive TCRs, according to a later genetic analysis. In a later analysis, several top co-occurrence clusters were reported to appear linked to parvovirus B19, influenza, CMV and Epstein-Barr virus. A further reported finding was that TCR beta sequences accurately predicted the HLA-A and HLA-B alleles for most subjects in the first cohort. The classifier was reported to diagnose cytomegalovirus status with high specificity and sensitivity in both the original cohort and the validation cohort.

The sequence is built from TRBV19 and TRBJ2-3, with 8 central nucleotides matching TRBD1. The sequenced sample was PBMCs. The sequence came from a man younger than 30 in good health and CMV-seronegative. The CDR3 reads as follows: CASSIAPGTGTSTDTQYF. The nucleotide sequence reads TGTGCCAGTAGTATAGCCCCCGGGACAGGAACAAGCACAGATACGCAGTATTTT.